This T cell receptor (beta chain) originates from a study of human T cells and chemical hapten exposure. Study as a whole: Yields of TCR per sample differed, chiefly owing to small differences in pooled library volume. Findings and caveats of the study: Controls formed significantly fewer large CDR3 similarity clusters than expanded TCRs did.

This clonotype was picked up a small number of times. Its antigen is not known. Time point described: patch test 2, 6 weeks after DPC sensitization. Treatment given: therapeutic diphenylcyclopropenone sensitization with weekly scalp DPC. Researchers sampled blood before each patch test went on. Looked up from germline, CDR1 is MNHEY and CDR2 is SMNVEV (reference sequence). The V end was cut by 7 bases, the J end by 0 bases, with 12 bases between. CDR3 length equals 14 residues. Authors' processing steps: Per sample, the median was around 96,000 TCRs, with values from around 24,000 to 710,000. TCRdb re-called the RACE reads with MiXCR, one entry per CDR3 protein. These V and J calls derive from TCRdb rather than the authors' analysis. The sample holds roughly 380,000 distinct CDR3 sequences, just under 6.5% seen once.

The receptor comes from a woman younger than 30 with alopecia areata. Some clones in this sample may be carry-over from other donors' samples. The sequenced sample was whole blood, obtained in connection with sensitization to the hapten diphenylcyclopropenone (DPC). The genes are TRBV27 and TRBJ1-2, with no clear D. CDR3 sequence (DNA): TGTGCCAGCAAGTTCCCGGACTCTAACTATGGCTACACCTTC. Translation gives CASKFPDSNYGYTF.